The 9 T cell receptor beta chains given below trace back to one sample, sequenced in a study of shared clonotypes between healthy human individuals. TCRdb's copy holds only in-frame clones and misses some; the assay was immunoSEQ multiplex PCR. The sample consists of roughly 1 million clones, about 74% of them appearing once. The material sequenced was memory CD4+ T cells sorted from blood. Subset reported: CD45RA-negative fraction. These receptors all come from a man aged 18 to 35 in good health.

This clone was picked up many times. The V and J genes are TRBV19 and TRBJ2-2, with 8 bases that match TRBD1. With 8 bases clipped from V and 4 bases from J, the junction kept 3 bases outside the gene matches. The CDR3 extends over 13 amino acids. The germline gives CDR1 LNHDA, CDR2 SQIVND (reference sequence). CDR3 DNA: TGTGCCAGTTGGGACAGGACCACCGGGGAGCTGTTTTTT. It encodes CASWDRTTGELFF. The whole variable domain, filled in from reference TRBV19 and TRBJ2-2, reads DGGITQSPKYLFRKEGQNVTLSCEQNLNHDAMYWYRQDPGQGLRLIYYSQIVNDFQKGDIAEGYSVSREKKESFPLTVTSAQKNPTAFYLCASWDRTTGELFFGEGSRLTVL.

This clone has at least ten counts. CDR3 DNA sequence: TGTGCCACCAGCAGAGATTTCGGGGAGCAGAAGAATACGCAGTATTTT. This translates into CATSRDFGEQKNTQYF. This chain connects TRBV15 to TRBJ2-3, with D possibly being TRBD2 (5 bases). Trimming left V 0 bases short and J 7 bases short, with 17 bases between. The CDR3 consists of 16 residues. Germline V gene lookup returns CDR1 LNHNV and CDR2 YYDKDF (reference sequence).

V usage is TRBV30 and J usage is TRBJ2-5; a weak D match, TRBD2 (7 bases). This CDR3 has 14 residues. Between the trimmed V and J ends, which lost 5 bases and 4 bases, there was a span of 17 bases. Germline lookup yields CDR1 GTSNPN and CDR2 SVGIG (reference sequence). DNA of the CDR3: TGTGCCTGGGGAGGGGGGGCTCGAGGAGAGACCCAGTACTTC. This translates into CAWGGGARGETQYF.

J is TRBJ2-7 and V is TRBV6-5; 8 bases line up with TRBD1. The ends lost 7 bases at V and 5 bases at J; junction bases unmatched: 1. Germline V CDR1 and CDR2: MNHEY, SVGAGI. This CDR3 contains 11 residues. The CDR3 DNA sequence: TGTGCCAGCACAGGGGGCCACGAGCAGTACTTC. Translated: CASTGGHEQYF.

This sequence joins TRBV6-6 and TRBJ2-7, with D perhaps matching TRBD2 (7 bases). CDR1 is MNHNY, CDR2 SVGAGI, per germline (reference sequence). CDR3 length: 15 amino acids. Between the trimmed V and J ends, which lost 6 bases and 2 bases, there was a span of 17 bases. This chain's CDR3 is CASRPLGGATYEQYF. CDR3 sequence (DNA): TGTGCCAGCAGACCCTTAGGGGGGGCAACCTACGAGCAGTACTTC.

This clone was seen repeatedly, ten times or more. This same CDR3 is encoded by further DNA sequences in the sample. The rearrangement links TRBV10-2 to TRBJ1-1, with 7 positions matching TRBD1. The V gene end was trimmed by 8 bases and the J gene end by 4 bases; junction bases not matched to a gene: 4. Germline-derived CDR1 and CDR2 are WSHSY and SAAADI. This CDR3 is 12 amino acids long. The CDR3 protein is CASRDSSTEAFF. In nucleotides, the CDR3 is TGCGCCAGCCGGGACAGCTCCACTGAAGCTTTCTTT.

The CDR3, as DNA: TGTGCCAGCAGCTCCATTGAGCGGGGGGGCTCTAGTGCCCAGTACTTC. Its protein product is CASSSIERGGSSAQYF. The rearrangement joins TRBV11-2 to TRBJ2-5, with TRBD2 matching over 10 bases. V shed 4 bases, J shed 9 bases, and the junction held 14 bases outside the gene matches. The CDR3 contains 16 residues. Looked up from germline, CDR1 is SGHAT and CDR2 is FQNNGV.

The table lists this clone with a count of one. The CDR3 DNA follows: TGTGCCAGCAGCTTTGCCAACACAGATACGCAGTATTTT. Translation gives CASSFANTDTQYF. The chain links TRBV7-2 to TRBJ2-3; D unresolved. The V end was cut by 3 bases, the J end by 2 bases, with 6 bases between. The germline V gene encodes CDR1 SGHTA and CDR2 FQGNSA. The CDR3 is 13 amino acids.

The chain carries TRBV9 and TRBJ2-2; possibly TRBD1 for D (5 bases). Trimming shortened V by 3 bases and J by 1 base, and 7 bases separated the two germline ends. CDR3 length equals 14 residues. CDR1 SGDLS and CDR2 YYNGEE come from the germline V gene. The CDR3 DNA sequence: TGTGCCAGCAGCGCCGGACAGAACACCGGGGAGCTGTTTTTT. Its translation: CASSAGQNTGELFF.